Following are 6 T cell receptor beta chains from one sample sequenced in a study of shared clonotypes between healthy human individuals. Sequencing used immunoSEQ multiplex PCR; TCRdb keeps in-frame clones, though not all of them. The top ten clones hold around 13% of a sample with roughly 510,000 clones, approximately 79% of them seen once. Input material: PBMCs. The origin of the receptors is a woman in her 40s in good health. Some clones in this sample may be carry-over from other donors' samples.

J is TRBJ2-6 and V is TRBV28, with D perhaps matching TRBD1 or TRBD2 (5 bases each). The V gene lost 3 bases and the J gene lost 0 bases, with 12 bases spanning the gap. The CDR3 consists of 17 residues. In germline, CDR1 is MDHEN, CDR2 SYDVKM. The CDR3 sequence is CASSLPGTLSGANVLTF. The CDR3 DNA reads as TGTGCCAGCAGTTTGCCCGGGACCCTCTCTGGGGCCAACGTCCTGACTTTC.

This rearrangement joins TRBV7-2 to TRBJ1-6, with TRBD1 matching 8 bases. Germline assignment: CDR1 SGHTA and CDR2 FQGNSA. The length of the CDR3 is 14 residues. V trimming: 5 bases; J trimming: 8 bases; junction bases outside the gene matches: 5. The CDR3: CASSPDRGYSPLHF. CDR3 nucleotide sequence: TGTGCCAGCAGCCCAGACAGGGGATATTCACCCCTCCACTTT.

The chain combines TRBV7-9 with TRBJ2-2; D is unclear. The V end lost 3 bases, the J end lost 2 bases, and 10 bases lay between the germline ends. CDR1 and CDR2 (germline): SEHNR, FQNEAQ (reference sequence). The CDR3 spans 15 residues. CDR3 sequence (DNA): TGTGCCAGCAGCTTTCAGTTGGGAAACACCGGGGAGCTGTTTTTT. This encodes CASSFQLGNTGELFF.

V and J are TRBV29-1 and TRBJ2-7; TRBD2 matches 8 bases. This CDR3 is 15 amino acids long. Germline V gene sequence: CDR1 SQVTM, CDR2 ANQGSEA. The V segment lost 5 bases and the J segment 0 bases; nucleotides outside the gene matches: 9. CDR3: CSVTSTSGLSYEQYF. The CDR3 region has the DNA TGCAGCGTTACGTCTACTAGCGGCCTCTCCTACGAGCAGTACTTC.

This clone is medium-sized. J is TRBJ2-7 and V is TRBV7-9; unclear D gene. The CDR3 is 15 amino acids. V was pared by 6 bases and J by 2 bases, with 17 bases between. Germline V gives CDR1 SEHNR, CDR2 FQNEAQ (reference sequence). The CDR3 DNA reads as TGTGCCAGCAGTTTCCTCCGCTACTCACCCTACGAGCAGTACTTC. Translated, it gives CASSFLRYSPYEQYF. The variable domain in full, completed from reference TRBV7-9 and TRBJ2-7, reads DTGVSQNPRHKITKRGQNVTFRCDPISEHNRLYWYRQTLGQGPEFLTYFQNEAQLEKSRLLSDRFSAERPKGSFSTLEIQRTEQGDSAMYLCASSFLRYSPYEQYFGPGTRLTVT.

CDR3 DNA sequence: TGTGCCATCAGGGGATTTAGCAATCAGCCCCAGCATTTT. It specifies CAIRGFSNQPQHF. This chain connects TRBV10-3 to TRBJ1-5; D is unresolved. There are 13 residues in the CDR3. The germline CDR1 and CDR2 sequences are ENHRY and SYGVKD. Trimming removed 6 bases at V and 0 bases at J, with 6 bases between.